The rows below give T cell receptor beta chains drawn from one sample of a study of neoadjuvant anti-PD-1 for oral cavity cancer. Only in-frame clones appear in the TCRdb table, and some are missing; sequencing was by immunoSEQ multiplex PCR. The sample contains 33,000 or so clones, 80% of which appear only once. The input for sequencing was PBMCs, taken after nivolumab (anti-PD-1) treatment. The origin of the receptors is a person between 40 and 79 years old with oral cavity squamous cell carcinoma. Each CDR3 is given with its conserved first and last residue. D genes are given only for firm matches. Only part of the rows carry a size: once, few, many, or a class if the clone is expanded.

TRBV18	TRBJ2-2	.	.	TGTGCCAGCTCACCCAACGGACATGGCACCGGGGAGCTGTTTTTT	CASSPNGHGTGELFF
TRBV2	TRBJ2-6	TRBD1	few	TGTGCCAGCAGAGCCGGGACAGGTATCTCTGGGGCCAACGTCCTGACTTTC	CASRAGTGISGANVLTF
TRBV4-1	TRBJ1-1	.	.	TGCGCCAGCAGCCCTACAGGGAGGGGTGAAGCTTTCTTT	CASSPTGRGEAFF
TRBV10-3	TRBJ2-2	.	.	TGTGCCACGCGGGACGGAGCGAACACCGGGGAGCTGTTTTTT	CATRDGANTGELFF
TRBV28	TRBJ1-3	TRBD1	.	TGTGCCAGCAGTGCCACTCCGGGACAGACGCCTGGAAACACCATATATTTT	CASSATPGQTPGNTIYF
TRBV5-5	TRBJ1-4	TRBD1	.	TGTGCCAGCAGCTCCTGGGGACAGGGGAACGAAAAACTGTTTTTT	CASSSWGQGNEKLFF
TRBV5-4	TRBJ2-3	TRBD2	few	TGTGCCAGCAGCCTGGGACTAGCGGCCACTAGCACAGATACGCAGTATTTT	CASSLGLAATSTDTQYF
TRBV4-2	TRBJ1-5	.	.	TGTGCCAGCAGCCAAGCGACGGGACCCAATCAGCCCCAGCATTTT	CASSQATGPNQPQHF
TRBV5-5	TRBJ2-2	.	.	TGTGCCAGCAGTGTGTGGGGGTTAGGCACCGGGGAGCTGTTTTTT	CASSVWGLGTGELFF
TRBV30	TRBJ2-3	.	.	TGTGCCTGGAGTGCGATGGGACCGACGGGAGTAGATACGCAGTATTTT	CAWSAMGPTGVDTQYF
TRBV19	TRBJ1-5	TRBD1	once	TGTGCCAGTAGCACACAGGGGGTGATCAATCAGCCCCAGCATTTT	CASSTQGVINQPQHF
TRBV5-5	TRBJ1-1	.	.	TGTGCCAGCAGCTTGGGCGTGGGGGGGCGAGGGGACACTGAAGCTTTCTTT	CASSLGVGGRGDTEAFF
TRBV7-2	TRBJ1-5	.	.	TGTGCCAGCAGCTTAGGGGGGAGGGAAGGGCAGCCCCAGCATTTT	CASSLGGREGQPQHF
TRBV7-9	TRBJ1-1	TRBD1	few	TGTGCCAGCAGCTTAGGACAGGGGGACTTAGGAGCTTTCTTT	CASSLGQGDLGAFF
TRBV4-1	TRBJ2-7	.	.	TGCGCCAGCAGTTGGGGGGCCGGCTCCTACGAGCAGTACTTC	CASSWGAGSYEQYF
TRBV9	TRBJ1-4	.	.	TGTGCCAGCAGCCCAACACCCCGGTTGGAAAAACTGTTTTTT	CASSPTPRLEKLFF
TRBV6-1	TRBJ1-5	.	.	TGTGCCAGCAGTGTGAGGGGGGCTGGGATTCAGCCCCAGCATTTT	CASSVRGAGIQPQHF
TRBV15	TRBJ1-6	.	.	TGTGCCACCAGCACAGGGATGTCGACCTATAATTCACCCCTCCACTTT	CATSTGMSTYNSPLHF
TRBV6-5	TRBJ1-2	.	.	TGTGCCAGCAGACATCTTATACAGGGCCCCCATGGCTACACCTTC	CASRHLIQGPHGYTF
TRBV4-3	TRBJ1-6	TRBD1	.	TGCGCCAGCAGCCAAGTCCCCCGGACAGGGTCACCCCTCCACTTT	CASSQVPRTGSPLHF
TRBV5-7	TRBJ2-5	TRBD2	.	TGTGCCAGCAGCTGGGGGGGGGAGACCCAGTACTTC	CASSWGGETQYF
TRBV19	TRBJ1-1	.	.	TGTGCCAGTGCTGCGGGGAGGAACACTGAAGCTTTCTTT	CASAAGRNTEAFF
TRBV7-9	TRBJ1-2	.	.	TGTGCCAGCAGCTCCCGACCAGAATATGGCTACACCTTC	CASSSRPEYGYTF
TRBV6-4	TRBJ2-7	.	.	TGTGCCAGCAGTGCCCCTTACACCGCATTC	CASSAPYTAF
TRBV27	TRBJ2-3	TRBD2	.	TGTGCCAGCAGTTTATCGATGGGACTAGCGGGGGCCGATACGCAGTATTTT	CASSLSMGLAGADTQYF
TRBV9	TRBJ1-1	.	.	TGTGCCAGCAGCGTTTTGAGTGAGACTGAAGCTTTCTTT	CASSVLSETEAFF
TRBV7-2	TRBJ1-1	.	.	TGTGCCAGCAGCCAGGACATTCCCACTGAAGCTTTCTTT	CASSQDIPTEAFF
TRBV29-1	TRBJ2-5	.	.	TGCAGCGCCCCGCCAGGGATAGGAGAGACCCAGTACTTC	CSAPPGIGETQYF
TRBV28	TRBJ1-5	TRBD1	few	TGTGCCAGCAGTATCATGCCGACAGGGTATAGCAATCAGCCCCAGCATTTT	CASSIMPTGYSNQPQHF
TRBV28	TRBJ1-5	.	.	TGTGCCAGCAGTTTTCTTCCGGATAGCAATCAGCCCCAGCATTTT	CASSFLPDSNQPQHF
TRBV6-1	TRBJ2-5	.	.	TGTGCCAGCCGGAGGGCGGTCCAAGAGACCCAGTACTTC	CASRRAVQETQYF
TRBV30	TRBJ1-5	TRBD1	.	TGTGCCTGGAGTGTACAGGACAGGGAAGATCAGCCCCAGCATTTT	CAWSVQDREDQPQHF
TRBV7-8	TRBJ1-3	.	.	TGTGCCAGCAGCTTTACAGGGTCGACTGGAAACACCATATATTTT	CASSFTGSTGNTIYF
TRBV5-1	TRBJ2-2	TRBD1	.	TGCGCCAGCAGCTTCACAGGGGGCACCGGGGAGCTGTTTTTT	CASSFTGGTGELFF
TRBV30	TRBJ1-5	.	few	TGTGCCTGGAGTACCCCCGGATTTCAGCCCCAGCATTTT	CAWSTPGFQPQHF
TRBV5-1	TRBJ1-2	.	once	TGCGCCAGCAGCTTGGACCGAGTCTATGGCTACACCTTC	CASSLDRVYGYTF
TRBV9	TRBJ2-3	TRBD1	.	TGTGCCAGCAGCGTAGACGGGGACAGTTCAGATACGCAGTATTTT	CASSVDGDSSDTQYF
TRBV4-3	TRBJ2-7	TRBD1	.	TGCGCCAGCAGCCAAGGAGCCGGGACAGGGGCCTACGAGCAGTACTTC	CASSQGAGTGAYEQYF
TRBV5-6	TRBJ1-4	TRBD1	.	TGTGCCAGCAGCGTGACAGGGTCGGGCGAAAAACTGTTTTTT	CASSVTGSGEKLFF
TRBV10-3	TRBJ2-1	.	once	TGTGCCATCAGTGAGTCGTTACAGGGTTACAATGAGCAGTTCTTC	CAISESLQGYNEQFF
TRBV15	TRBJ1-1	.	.	TGTGCCACCTCCGCGGGGTTTTTGAACACTGAAGCTTTCTTT	CATSAGFLNTEAFF
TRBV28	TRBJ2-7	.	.	TGTGCCAGCACTAAGCGTCGGACAGTCTACTACGAGCAGTACTTC	CASTKRRTVYYEQYF
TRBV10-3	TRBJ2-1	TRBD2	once	TGTGCCATCAGTGGGGGACTAGGGCGGAATGAGCAGTTCTTC	CAISGGLGRNEQFF
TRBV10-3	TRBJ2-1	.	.	TGTGCCATCGCAGGGGGGGGCTCGAGATACAATGAGCAGTTCTTC	CAIAGGGSRYNEQFF
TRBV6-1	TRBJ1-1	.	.	TGTGCCAGCAGTGTTGACAGAAATACTGAAGCTTTCTTT	CASSVDRNTEAFF
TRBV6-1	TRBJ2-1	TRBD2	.	TGTGCCAGCAGTGAAATGGGACTAGCGGGGGGGCCAGAGTTCTTC	CASSEMGLAGGPEFF
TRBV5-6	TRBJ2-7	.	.	TGTGCCAGCAGCTTCTCCGTGGCCATTCGAAGGGGAAACGAGCAGTACTTC	CASSFSVAIRRGNEQYF
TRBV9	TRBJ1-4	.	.	TGTGCCAGCAGCAAGACGGCTACAACTAATGAAAAACTGTTTTTT	CASSKTATTNEKLFF